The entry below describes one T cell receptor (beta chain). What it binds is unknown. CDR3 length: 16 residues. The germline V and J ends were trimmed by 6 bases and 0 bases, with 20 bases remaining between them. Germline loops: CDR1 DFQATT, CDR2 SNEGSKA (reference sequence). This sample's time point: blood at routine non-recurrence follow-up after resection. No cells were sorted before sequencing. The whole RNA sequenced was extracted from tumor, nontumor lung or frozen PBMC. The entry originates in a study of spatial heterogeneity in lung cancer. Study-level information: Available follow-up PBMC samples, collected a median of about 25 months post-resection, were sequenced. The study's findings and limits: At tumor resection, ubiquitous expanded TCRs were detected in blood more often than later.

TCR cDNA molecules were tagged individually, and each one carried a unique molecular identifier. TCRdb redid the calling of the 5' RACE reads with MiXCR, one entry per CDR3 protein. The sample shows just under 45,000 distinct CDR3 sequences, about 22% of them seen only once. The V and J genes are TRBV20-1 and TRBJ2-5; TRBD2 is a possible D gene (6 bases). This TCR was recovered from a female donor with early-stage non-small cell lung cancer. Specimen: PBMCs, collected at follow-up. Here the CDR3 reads CSAQSWGGADQETQYF. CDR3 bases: TGCAGTGCCCAGAGTTGGGGCGGGGCCGACCAAGAGACCCAGTACTTC.